This entry is about one TCR beta chain. The target of this receptor is not known. No per-base quality is available; no much larger clone lies one base away. Looking up the germline V gene (reference sequence) yields CDR1 LNHNV and CDR2 YYDKDF. There are 16 amino acids in the CDR3, from cysteine to phenylalanine inclusive. Kept here is only the CDR3 DNA, which spans 48 bases and is read in frame from base 1. The trim is 9 bases for V and 2 bases for J, with a gap of 17 bases between the germline ends. These data come from a study of cytomegalovirus exposure and HLA in healthy donors (TCRdb year 2017). About the full investigation: An earlier analysis of some 550 of the donors reported 250 to 300 Gb of sequence data and around 120 million unique TCR beta sequences from about 180 million T cells. An early release that covered 500 to 800 HLA-typed donors contained about 300 gigabases of sequencing data and tens of millions of unique TCR sequences. Among the roughly 400 genotyped donors, roughly 80% belonged to the genetic ancestry cluster associated with self-reported Caucasian donors. The study aimed to test whether cataloging public T cell receptors could reveal signatures of past pathogen exposure. Using immunosequencing, the study profiled T cell repertoires from fewer than 850 subjects and related those repertoires to cytomegalovirus serostatus. Besides the first cohort of approximately 670 subjects, a separate validation cohort made up of 95 to 150 different subjects was used. To predict cytomegalovirus infection status, the study brought together high-throughput TCR immunosequencing, statistical association of individual TCRs with disease status, and machine learning. In a later analysis, previously published TCR beta repertoires from some 640 donors were re-analyzed and high-resolution HLA genotyping was added so that TCR occurrence patterns could be studied. Rather than drawing on any new phenotypic data, the later analysis identified candidate immune exposures from TCR beta sequences and the way those sequences occurred across donors. In an earlier analysis of 587 of the donors, high-throughput TCR beta sequencing was used to judge whether each TCR beta V gene segment behaved as functional or pseudogenic. Donor age, sex, ethnicity and CMV serostatus were collected together with the repertoire data. Genome-wide SNP genotypes for about three fifths of the 666 donors were used in a later genetic analysis, which treated that subset as a discovery cohort. All discovery cohort repertoires had been generated on a single sequencing platform. HLA typing covered class I and class II loci at four-digit resolution. Typing coverage differed by locus: A, B, C, DRB1 and DQB1 were typed in about 620-640 donors, DQA1 in 500 to 550, DPA1 in over 600, and DPB1 in around 490. Because of strong linkage in the cohort, roughly five DR-DQ haplotypes were treated as single units for association and clustering. Across some 400 genotyped donors of the cohort, an average of approximately 240,000 unique TCR beta nucleotide sequences per donor were sequenced, and roughly a sixth of those sequences were non-productive.

The study at large found these results: Some IMGT-functional V segments, including TRBV6-2 and TRBV6-3, could not be distinguished by the 87-base-pair reads and were therefore excluded. V-gene and J-gene trimming of TCR beta chains was associated with a missense DCLRE1C variant in a later genetic analysis, and the association was replicated in an independent cohort. Because counts were too low, around 18 rarely observed V segments, including chromosome 9 orphons, were left out of the earlier analysis of about 500 of the donors. The authors suggested that the approach could potentially be extended to other disease states and immunological phenotypes. In the study, some 180 TCR beta chains were listed as associated with cytomegalovirus. In this cohort, only TCR beta chains were sequenced, and detectable features were limited by the absence of alpha or paired-chain data. A later analysis associated 15,000 to 20,000 TCR beta sequences with specific HLA alleles at a false discovery rate of 0.05. Across donors, most TCR sequences were observed very rarely, whereas some public TCRs were present in many individuals. Three of the identified cytomegalovirus-associated TCR beta chains were confirmed in vitro to be specific for cytomegalovirus antigens. The classifier was reported to diagnose cytomegalovirus status with high specificity and sensitivity in both the original and validation cohorts. Because HLA typing was missing for some donors at each locus, association tests included only the typed subset. A later analysis found that HLA-associated TCR beta chains were more clonally expanded and had lower generation probabilities than equally common non-associated chains. A further reported finding was that TCR beta sequences accurately predicted the HLA-A and HLA-B alleles for most subjects in the first cohort. In an earlier analysis of under 600 of the donors, most TCR beta V segments were observed in productive rearrangements about 90% or about 30% of the time, broadly matching IMGT annotations. Sequencing depth was assumed to be roughly uniform across donors in the presence/absence analyses, though that assumption may not hold. A later genetic analysis reported fewer N-insertions in productive TCRs among donors in an Asian-associated ancestry cluster than the approximately 700-donor mean. Linkage disequilibrium might explain the correlated functional status among segregating V segments, but an unknown experimental factor could not be ruled out. According to a later analysis, TCR association rates differed among HLA loci, with DRB1 alleles showing the most associated TCRs and HLA-C alleles showing the fewest. Several of the top co-occurrence clusters appeared to be linked to parvovirus B19, influenza, CMV and Epstein-Barr virus, according to a later analysis. The sequencing pipeline was judged likely to have produced a cluster of highly shared sequence variants as a technical artifact. When HLA alleles, especially DR and DQ, strongly co-occurred, TCR associations were difficult to assign to individual alleles. According to a later analysis, most CMV-associated TCR beta chains appeared to be HLA-restricted, and the HLA associations seemed to be driven largely by CMV exposure. Immune exposure information for the cohort was limited to CMV serostatus.

The method behind the library was the immunoSEQ multiplex PCR assay. For the multiplex PCR, a mixture combining 60 forward primers for TCR Vbeta segments and 13 reverse primers for TCR Jbeta segments was used. Amplification of the CDR3 region of rearranged TCR beta genes was performed with a multiplex PCR assay on genomic DNA. Amplified TCR beta libraries were sequenced as 87-base-pair reads on the Illumina HiSeq System. As for how the authors treated the data: In a later analysis, 77 million or so unique TCR beta chains were counted across the approximately 620 repertoires, and about 10 million of these chains were shared by at least two donors. Raw reads were error-corrected and collapsed into unique sequences with a nearest-neighbor algorithm that merged closely related sequences to remove PCR and sequencing errors. To assign V, D and J gene segments, CDR3 sequences were aligned to IMGT reference sequences. Each retained sequence needed at least a six-nucleotide match to both a V gene segment and a J gene segment. Rearrangements were called productive when the CDR3 lacked stop codons and stayed in frame with V and J; all others were non-productive. CDR3 was defined by IMGT convention, running from the second conserved V-encoded cysteine to the conserved J-encoded phenylalanine. The earlier analysis of 500 to 650 of the donors excluded any sequence lacking an unambiguous match to a single V gene segment. In an earlier analysis of approximately 550 of the donors, V segments were called functional above 56.7% productive rearrangements and were called segregating when the between-donor standard deviation exceeded 5%. A statistical classification framework was developed to diagnose cytomegalovirus status using the catalog of TCR beta chain sequences. V and J gene assignment, in a later analysis, came from comparing TCR nucleotide sequences with IMGT/GENE-DB human TR gene sequences. The TCRdist pipeline was used in a later analysis to assign CDR3 sequences and most-parsimonious VDJ recombination scenarios. In a later analysis, every TCR beta chain was defined by the combination of its CDR3 amino acid sequence and its V-gene family, and reads without a unique V-gene family were dropped. As a way to deal with suspected cross-contamination and a sequencing artifact, a later analysis dropped hundreds of nucleotide sequences that were highly shared and had low generation probability. In a later analysis, a clonal expansion index was calculated for each public chain from normalized within-repertoire ranks of inferred template counts. Generation probabilities in a later analysis came from a VDJ recombination model fitted to out-of-frame rearrangements, and those results were checked against IGoR. A later analysis scored TCR-TCR, TCR-HLA and TCR-CMV co-occurrence with hypergeometric tests, applying a repertoire-size bias correction to TCR pairs. A later analysis estimated false discovery rates by permuting HLA or CMV assignments 20 times. A later analysis grouped co-occurring TCRs with DBSCAN, adding TCRdist sequence similarity when clustering within HLA-allele-positive subsets. Repertoires with fewer than 30,000 or more than 120,000 public chains were left out of co-occurrence clustering, as were five repertoires with anomalous nucleotide sharing. TCRdb's version of the immuneACCESS table is confined to in-frame rearrangements and falls short of the full clone set. An unresolved V gene accounts for under half of the shortfall where checked; the remainder is of unknown origin. The V and J calls and clone size were taken over from that table, and D and trimming were inferred from the DNA. The sample table records approximately 110,000 clones; around three quarters of these occur just once. The ten biggest clones cover over 7% of the sample.

The cohort was made up of approximately 670 healthy bone marrow donors. Cohort members were all nominally healthy when sampled, although unrecorded immune exposures were likely present. The donor was CMV seropositive and was included in the group of approximately 310 seropositive cohort members. A peripheral blood sample was provided by each donor, and peripheral blood mononuclear cells were used for TCR beta sequencing. Genomic DNA was extracted from the blood cell samples with the Qiagen DNeasy Blood Extraction Kit. This clonotype was obtained from a woman between 45 and 65 years old in good health and CMV-seropositive. The receptor chain draws on TRBV15 and TRBJ1-6; the best D guess is TRBD1, with 6 bases matching. Sequencing was performed on PBMCs. The CDR3 reads CATRQVPGTYNSPLHF. The DNA reads TGTGCCACAAGACAGGTGCCGGGGACCTATAATTCACCCCTCCACTTT. With the rest looked up from the reference TRBV15 and TRBJ1-6 genes rather than sequenced, the full variable domain is DAMVIQNPRYQVTQFGKPVTLSCSQTLNHNVMYWYQQKSSQAPKLLFHYYDKDFNNEADTPDNFQSRRPNTSFCFLDIRSPGLGDTAMYLCATRQVPGTYNSPLHFGNGTRLTVT.